The subject of this entry is one TCR beta chain. The source of the sample is a study of CD8 T cells in ankylosing spondylitis. V was trimmed by 9 bases and J by 1 base, leaving 18 bases between them. CDR1 and CDR2 (germline): LGHNT, FRNRAP. This CDR3 has 15 residues. Scientists made TCR beta libraries using quantitative 5'-RACE with molecular barcodes. TCRdb redid the calling of the 5' RACE reads with MiXCR, one entry per CDR3 protein. Here the sample spans roughly 200,000 distinct CDR3 sequences, around 13% being singletons. Sequenced sample: blood, either unsorted or a sorted T cell fraction (not recorded which). The clonotype was recovered from a male donor with ankylosing spondylitis or in good health (not recorded which). This chain links TRBV12-5 with TRBJ1-1; D is unclear. The DNA for the CDR3 is TGTGCTAGCCGCCGTTACGACGGACCGAACACTGAAGCTTTCTTT. Residues: CASRRYDGPNTEAFF.